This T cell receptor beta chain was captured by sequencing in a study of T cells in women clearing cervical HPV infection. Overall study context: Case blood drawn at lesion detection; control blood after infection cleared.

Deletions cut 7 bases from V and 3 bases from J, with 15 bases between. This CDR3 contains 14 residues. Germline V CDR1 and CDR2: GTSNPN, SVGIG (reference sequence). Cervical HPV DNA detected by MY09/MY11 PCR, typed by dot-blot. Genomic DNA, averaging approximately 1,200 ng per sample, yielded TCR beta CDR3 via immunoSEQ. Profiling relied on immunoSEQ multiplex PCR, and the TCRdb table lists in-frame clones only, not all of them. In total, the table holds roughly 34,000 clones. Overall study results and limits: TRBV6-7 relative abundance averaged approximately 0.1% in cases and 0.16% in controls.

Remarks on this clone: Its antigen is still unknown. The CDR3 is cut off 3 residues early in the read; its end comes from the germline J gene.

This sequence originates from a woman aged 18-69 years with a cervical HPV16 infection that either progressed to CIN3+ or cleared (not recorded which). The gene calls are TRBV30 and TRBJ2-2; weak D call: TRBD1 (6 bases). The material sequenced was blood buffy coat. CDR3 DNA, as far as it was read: TGTGCCTACAGCCGGGACACCTACACCGGGGAG. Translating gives CAYSRDTYTGE. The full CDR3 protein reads CAYSRDTYTGELFF.